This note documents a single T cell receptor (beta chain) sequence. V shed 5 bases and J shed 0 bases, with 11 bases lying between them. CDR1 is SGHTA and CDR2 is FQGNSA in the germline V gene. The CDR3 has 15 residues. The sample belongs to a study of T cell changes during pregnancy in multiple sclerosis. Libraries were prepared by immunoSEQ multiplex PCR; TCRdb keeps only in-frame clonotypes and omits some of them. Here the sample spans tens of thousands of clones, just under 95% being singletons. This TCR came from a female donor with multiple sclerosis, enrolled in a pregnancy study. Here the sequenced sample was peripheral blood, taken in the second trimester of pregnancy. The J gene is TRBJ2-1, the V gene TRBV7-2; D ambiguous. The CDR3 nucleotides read TGTGCCAGCAGCCCTGAGTTTGCCTCCTACAATGAGCAGTTCTTC. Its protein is CASSPEFASYNEQFF.